This T cell receptor (beta chain) was retrieved from a study of regulatory T cells in long-lasting Graves disease. Study information: Antithyroid drug use was under 3 months in newly diagnosed Graves' patients. General study findings and limits: Newly diagnosed Graves' patients exceeded persistent ones in TCR diversity.

Arm-PCR with iRepertoire HTBI primers amplified the CDR3 regions for these TCR beta libraries. TCRdb re-called the multiplex PCR reads with MiXCR, one entry per CDR3 protein. The sample yields hundreds of thousands of distinct CDR3 sequences, under 20% seen once. This clonotype was recorded many times. What it binds is not known. Germline V gives CDR1 MNHNS, CDR2 SASEGT. CDR3 length: 14 residues. Trimming took 4 bases from V and 3 from J; bases not matched to a gene: 2. Time point specified: newly diagnosed GD, antithyroid drugs for less than 3 months. Preparation of the TCR library used RNA extracted from PBMCs. These data were likewise used in another study, on T cells in Graves' hyperthyroidism and ophthalmopathy. That paper notes: Most thyroid-expanded clonotypes above 0.001 were also found in blood.

The V and J genes are TRBV6-1 and TRBJ2-4, with 8 bases lining up with TRBD1. The receptor's source is a woman in her twenties or thirties with Graves disease. The input for sequencing was peripheral blood mononuclear cells (PBMCs), taken at new diagnosis, from a patient treated with antithyroid drugs. The CDR3 region is CASSGQGNKNIQYF. CDR3 bases: TGTGCCAGCAGTGGACAGGGGAACAAAAACATTCAGTACTTC.